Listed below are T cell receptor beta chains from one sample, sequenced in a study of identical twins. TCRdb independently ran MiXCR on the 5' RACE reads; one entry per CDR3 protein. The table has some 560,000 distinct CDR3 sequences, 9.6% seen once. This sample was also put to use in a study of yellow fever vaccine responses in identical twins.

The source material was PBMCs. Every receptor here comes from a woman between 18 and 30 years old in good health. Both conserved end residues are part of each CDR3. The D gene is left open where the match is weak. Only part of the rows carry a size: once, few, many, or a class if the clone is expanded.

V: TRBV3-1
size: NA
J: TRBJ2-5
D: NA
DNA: TGTGCCAGCAGCCAAGTACAGGGTGGGGAGACCCAGTACTTC
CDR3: CASSQVQGGETQYF

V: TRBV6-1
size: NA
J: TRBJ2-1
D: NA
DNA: TGTGCCAGCAGGGGGAGGACCTACAATGAGCAGTTCTTC
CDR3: CASRGRTYNEQFF

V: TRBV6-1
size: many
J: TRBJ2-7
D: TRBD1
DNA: TGTGCCAGCAGACCACCCCCCGGACAGGGCTACGAGCAGTACTTC
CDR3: CASRPPPGQGYEQYF

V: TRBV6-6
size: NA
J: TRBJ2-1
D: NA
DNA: TGTGCCAGCACCCCCTCGTCCGGCTACGAGCAGTTCTTC
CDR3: CASTPSSGYEQFF

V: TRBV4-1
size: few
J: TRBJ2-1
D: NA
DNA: TGCGCCAGCAGCCAACATCAGGACGACTCCTACAATGAGCAGTTCTTC
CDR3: CASSQHQDDSYNEQFF

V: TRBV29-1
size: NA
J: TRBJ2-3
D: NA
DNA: TGCAGCGCCAGAGACAGCAACACAGATACGCAGTATTTT
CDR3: CSARDSNTDTQYF

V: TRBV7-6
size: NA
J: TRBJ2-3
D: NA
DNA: TGTGCCAGCAGCTTATTACTAGGGAGAGATACGCAGTATTTT
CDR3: CASSLLLGRDTQYF

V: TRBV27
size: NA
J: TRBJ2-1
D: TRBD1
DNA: TGTGCCAGCAGTCAACCGGGACAGAACAATGAGCAGTTCTTC
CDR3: CASSQPGQNNEQFF

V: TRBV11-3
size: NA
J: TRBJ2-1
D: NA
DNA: TGTGCCAGCAGCTTAGGTGACGGCTCCTACAATGAGCAGTTCTTC
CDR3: CASSLGDGSYNEQFF

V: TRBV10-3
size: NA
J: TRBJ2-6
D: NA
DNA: TGTGCCATCAGTGAGGGACCTTTCTCTGGGGCCAACGTCCTGACTTTC
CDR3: CAISEGPFSGANVLTF

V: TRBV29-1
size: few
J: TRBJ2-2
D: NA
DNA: TGCAGCGTCCAAAGAGGGACTTTAACCGGGGAGCTGTTTTTT
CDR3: CSVQRGTLTGELFF